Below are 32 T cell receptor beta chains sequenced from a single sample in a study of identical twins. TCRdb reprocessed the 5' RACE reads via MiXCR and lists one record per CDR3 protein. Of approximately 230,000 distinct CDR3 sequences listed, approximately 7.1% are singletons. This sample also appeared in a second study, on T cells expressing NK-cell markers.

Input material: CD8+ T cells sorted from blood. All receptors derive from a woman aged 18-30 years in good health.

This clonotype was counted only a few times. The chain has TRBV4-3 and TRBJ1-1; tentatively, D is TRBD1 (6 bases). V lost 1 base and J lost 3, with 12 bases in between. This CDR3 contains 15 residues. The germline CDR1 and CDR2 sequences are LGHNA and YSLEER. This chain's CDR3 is CASSQVSQGYTEAFF. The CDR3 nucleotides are TGCGCCAGCAGCCAAGTATCACAGGGCTACACTGAAGCTTTCTTT.

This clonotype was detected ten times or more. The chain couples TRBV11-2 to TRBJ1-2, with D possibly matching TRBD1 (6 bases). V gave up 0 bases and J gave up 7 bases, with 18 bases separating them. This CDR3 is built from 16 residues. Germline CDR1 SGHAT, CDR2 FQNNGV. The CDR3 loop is CASSLDYGGGATGYTF. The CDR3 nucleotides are TGTGCCAGCAGCTTAGATTACGGTGGGGGGGCGACTGGCTACACCTTC.

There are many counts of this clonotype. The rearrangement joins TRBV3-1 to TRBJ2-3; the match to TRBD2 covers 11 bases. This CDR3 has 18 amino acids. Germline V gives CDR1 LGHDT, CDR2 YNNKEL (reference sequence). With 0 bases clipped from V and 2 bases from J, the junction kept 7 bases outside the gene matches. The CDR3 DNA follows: TGTGCCAGCAGCCAAGATATCGTGGGACTAGCGGACACAGATACGCAGTATTTT. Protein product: CASSQDIVGLADTDTQYF.

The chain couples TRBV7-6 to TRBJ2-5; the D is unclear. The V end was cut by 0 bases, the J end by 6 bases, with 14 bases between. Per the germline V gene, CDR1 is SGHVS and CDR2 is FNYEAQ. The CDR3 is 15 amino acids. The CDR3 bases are TGTGCCAGCAGCTTAGCCCTCAGGTGGCGAAAGACCCAGTACTTC. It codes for CASSLALRWRKTQYF.

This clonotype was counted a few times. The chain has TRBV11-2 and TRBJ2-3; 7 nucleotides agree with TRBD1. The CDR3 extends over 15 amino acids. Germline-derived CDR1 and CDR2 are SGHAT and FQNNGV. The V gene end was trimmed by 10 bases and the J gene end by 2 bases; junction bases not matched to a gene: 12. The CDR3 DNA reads TGTGCCACCCAAGGGGGCACCTTTTACACAGATACGCAGTATTTT. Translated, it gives CATQGGTFYTDTQYF.

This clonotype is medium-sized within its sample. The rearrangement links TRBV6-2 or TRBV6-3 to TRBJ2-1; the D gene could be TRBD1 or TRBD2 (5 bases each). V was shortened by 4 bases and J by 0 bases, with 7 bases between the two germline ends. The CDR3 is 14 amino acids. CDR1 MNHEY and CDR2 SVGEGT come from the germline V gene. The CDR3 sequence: CASSWGNSYNEQFF. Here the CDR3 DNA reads TGTGCCAGCAGTTGGGGGAACTCCTACAATGAGCAGTTCTTC.

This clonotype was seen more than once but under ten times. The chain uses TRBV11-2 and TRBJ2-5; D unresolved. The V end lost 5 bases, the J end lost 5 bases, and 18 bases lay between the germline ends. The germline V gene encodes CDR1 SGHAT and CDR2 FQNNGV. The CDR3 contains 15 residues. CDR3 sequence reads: CASSGIISGRETQYF. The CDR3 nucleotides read TGTGCCAGCAGCGGCATTATTTCTGGCCGGGAGACCCAGTACTTC. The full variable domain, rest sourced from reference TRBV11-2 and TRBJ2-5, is EAGVAQSPRYKIIEKRQSVAFWCNPISGHATLYWYQQILGQGPKLLIQFQNNGVVDDSQLPKDRFSAERLKGVDSTLKIQPAKLEDSAVYLCASSGIISGRETQYFGPGTRLLVL.

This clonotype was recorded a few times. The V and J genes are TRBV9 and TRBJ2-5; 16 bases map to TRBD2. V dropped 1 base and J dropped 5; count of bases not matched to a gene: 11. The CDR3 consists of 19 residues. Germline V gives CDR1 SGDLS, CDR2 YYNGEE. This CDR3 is CASSVLGLAGGSTEETQYF. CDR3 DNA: TGTGCCAGCAGCGTACTGGGACTAGCGGGGGGGTCCACGGAGGAGACCCAGTACTTC. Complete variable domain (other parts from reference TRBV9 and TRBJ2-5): DSGVTQTPKHLITATGQRVTLRCSPRSGDLSVYWYQQSLDQGLQFLIQYYNGEERAKGNILERFSAQQFPDLHSELNLSSLELGDSALYFCASSVLGLAGGSTEETQYFGPGTRLLVL.

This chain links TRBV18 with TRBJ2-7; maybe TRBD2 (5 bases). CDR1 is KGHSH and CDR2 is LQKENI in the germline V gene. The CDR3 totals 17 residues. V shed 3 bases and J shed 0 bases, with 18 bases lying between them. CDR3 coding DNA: TGTGCCAGCTCACCCTCTTTCGGGGAACCGGACTCCTACGAGCAGTACTTC. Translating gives CASSPSFGEPDSYEQYF.

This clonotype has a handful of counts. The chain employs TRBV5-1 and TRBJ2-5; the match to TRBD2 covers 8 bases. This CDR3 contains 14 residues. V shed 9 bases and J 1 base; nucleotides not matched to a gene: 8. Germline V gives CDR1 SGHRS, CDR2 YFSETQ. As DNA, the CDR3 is TGCGCCACCTCATGGGCGGGGGGCCAAGAGACCCAGTACTTC. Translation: CATSWAGGQETQYF.

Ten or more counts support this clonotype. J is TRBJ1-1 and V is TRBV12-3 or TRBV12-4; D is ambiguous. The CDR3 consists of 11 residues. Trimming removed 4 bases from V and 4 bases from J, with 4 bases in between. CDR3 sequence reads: CASSYGTEAFF. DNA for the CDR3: TGTGCCAGCAGTTACGGCACTGAAGCTTTCTTT.

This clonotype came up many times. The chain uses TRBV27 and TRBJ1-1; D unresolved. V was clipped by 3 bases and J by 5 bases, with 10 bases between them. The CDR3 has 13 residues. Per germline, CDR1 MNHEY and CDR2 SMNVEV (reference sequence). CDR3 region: CASSLGSRTEAFF. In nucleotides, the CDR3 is TGTGCCAGCAGTTTGGGGTCGAGAACTGAAGCTTTCTTT.

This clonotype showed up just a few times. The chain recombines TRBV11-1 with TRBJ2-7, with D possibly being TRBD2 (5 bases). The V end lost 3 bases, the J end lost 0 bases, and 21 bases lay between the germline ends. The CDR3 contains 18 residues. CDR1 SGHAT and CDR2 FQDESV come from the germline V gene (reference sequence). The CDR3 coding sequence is TGTGCCAGCAGCTTCCCAAAGGTGAGGACTTCGAGCTCCTACGAGCAGTACTTC. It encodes CASSFPKVRTSSSYEQYF.

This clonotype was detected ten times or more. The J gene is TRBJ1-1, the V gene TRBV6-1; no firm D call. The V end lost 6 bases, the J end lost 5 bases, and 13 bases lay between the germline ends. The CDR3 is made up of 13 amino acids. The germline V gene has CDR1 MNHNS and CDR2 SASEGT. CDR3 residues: CASSSGPGTEAFF. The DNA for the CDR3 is TGTGCCAGCAGCTCCGGGCCCGGGACTGAAGCTTTCTTT.

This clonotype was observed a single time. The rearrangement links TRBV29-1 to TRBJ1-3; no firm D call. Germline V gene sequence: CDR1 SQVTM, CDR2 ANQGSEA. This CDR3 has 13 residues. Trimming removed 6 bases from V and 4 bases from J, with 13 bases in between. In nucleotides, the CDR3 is TGCAGCGTCATACCCGCGCCCGGAAACACCATATATTTT. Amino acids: CSVIPAPGNTIYF.

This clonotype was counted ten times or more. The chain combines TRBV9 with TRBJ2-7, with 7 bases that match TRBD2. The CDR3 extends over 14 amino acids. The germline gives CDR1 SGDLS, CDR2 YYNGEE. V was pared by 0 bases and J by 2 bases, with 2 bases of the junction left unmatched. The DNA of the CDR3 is TGTGCCAGCAGCGTAGGCGGGAGCGCCTACGAGCAGTACTTC. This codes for CASSVGGSAYEQYF. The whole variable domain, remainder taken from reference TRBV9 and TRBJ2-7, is DSGVTQTPKHLITATGQRVTLRCSPRSGDLSVYWYQQSLDQGLQFLIQYYNGEERAKGNILERFSAQQFPDLHSELNLSSLELGDSALYFCASSVGGSAYEQYFGPGTRLTVT.

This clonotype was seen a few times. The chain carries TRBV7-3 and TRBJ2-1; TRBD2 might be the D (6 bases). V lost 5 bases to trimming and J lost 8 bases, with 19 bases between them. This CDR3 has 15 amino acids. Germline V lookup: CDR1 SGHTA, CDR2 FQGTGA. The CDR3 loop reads CASSPTGGTLDEQFF. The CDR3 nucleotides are TGTGCCAGCAGCCCCACCGGGGGAACATTAGATGAGCAGTTCTTC.

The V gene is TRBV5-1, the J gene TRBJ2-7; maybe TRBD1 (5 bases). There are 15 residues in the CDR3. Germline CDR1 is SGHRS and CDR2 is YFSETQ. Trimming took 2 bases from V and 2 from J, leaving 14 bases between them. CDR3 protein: CASSLLPGKPYEQYF. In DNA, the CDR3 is TGCGCCAGCAGCTTACTGCCAGGGAAACCCTACGAGCAGTACTTC.

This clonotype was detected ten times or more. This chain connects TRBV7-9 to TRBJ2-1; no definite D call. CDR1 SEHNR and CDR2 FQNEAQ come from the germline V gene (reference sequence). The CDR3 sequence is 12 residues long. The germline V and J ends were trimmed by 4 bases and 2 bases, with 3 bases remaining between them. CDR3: CASSSTYNEQFF. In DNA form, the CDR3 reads TGTGCCAGCAGCTCAACCTACAATGAGCAGTTCTTC.

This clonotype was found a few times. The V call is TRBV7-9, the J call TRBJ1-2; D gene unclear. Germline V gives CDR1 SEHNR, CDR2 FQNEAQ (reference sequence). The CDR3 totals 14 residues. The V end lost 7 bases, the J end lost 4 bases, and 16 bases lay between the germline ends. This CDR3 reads CASTWGDLPYGYTF. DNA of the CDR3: TGTGCCAGCACCTGGGGAGATCTTCCCTATGGCTACACCTTC.

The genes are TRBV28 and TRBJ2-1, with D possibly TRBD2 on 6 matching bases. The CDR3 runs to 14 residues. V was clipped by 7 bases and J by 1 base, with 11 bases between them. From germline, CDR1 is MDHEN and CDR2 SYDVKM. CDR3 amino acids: CASNRERSYNEQFF. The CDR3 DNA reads TGTGCCAGCAACCGGGAGAGGTCCTACAATGAGCAGTTCTTC.

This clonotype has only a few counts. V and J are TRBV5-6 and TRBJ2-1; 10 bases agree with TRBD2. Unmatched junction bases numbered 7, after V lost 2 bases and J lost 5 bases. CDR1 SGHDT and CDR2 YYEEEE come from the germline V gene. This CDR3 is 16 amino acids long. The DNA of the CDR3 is TGTGCCAGCAGCTTCGGACTAGCGGAGGGGAACAATGAGCAGTTCTTC. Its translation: CASSFGLAEGNNEQFF.

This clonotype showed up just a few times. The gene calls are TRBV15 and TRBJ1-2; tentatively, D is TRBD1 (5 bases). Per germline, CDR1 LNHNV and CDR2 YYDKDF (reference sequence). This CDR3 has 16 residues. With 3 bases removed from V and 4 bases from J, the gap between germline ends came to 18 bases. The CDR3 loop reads CATSREKHTGPYGYTF. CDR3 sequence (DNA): TGTGCCACCAGCAGGGAGAAACATACAGGACCCTATGGCTACACCTTC.

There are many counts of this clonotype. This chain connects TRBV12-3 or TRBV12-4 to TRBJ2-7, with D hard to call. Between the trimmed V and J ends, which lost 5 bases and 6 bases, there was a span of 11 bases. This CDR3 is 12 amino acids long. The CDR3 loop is CASSMLGLEQYF. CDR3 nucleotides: TGTGCCAGCAGTATGCTTGGGCTCGAGCAGTACTTC.

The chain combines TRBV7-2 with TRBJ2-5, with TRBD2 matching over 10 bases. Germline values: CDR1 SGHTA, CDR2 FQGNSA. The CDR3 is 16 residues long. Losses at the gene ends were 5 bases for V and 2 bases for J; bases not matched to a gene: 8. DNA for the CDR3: TGTGCCAGCAGCACGCGACTAGCGGGTGGGCAAGAGACCCAGTACTTC. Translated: CASSTRLAGGQETQYF. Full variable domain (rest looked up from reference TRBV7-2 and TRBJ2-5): GAGVSQSPSNKVTEKGKDVELRCDPISGHTALYWYRQSLGQGLEFLIYFQGNSAPDKSGLPSDRFSAERTGGSVSTLTIQRTQQEDSAVYLCASSTRLAGGQETQYFGPGTRLLVL.

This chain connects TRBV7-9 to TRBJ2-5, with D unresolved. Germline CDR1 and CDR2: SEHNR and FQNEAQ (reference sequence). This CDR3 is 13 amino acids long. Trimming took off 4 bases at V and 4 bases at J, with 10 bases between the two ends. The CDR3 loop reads CASSSLEGETQYF. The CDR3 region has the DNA TGTGCCAGCAGCTCTTTGGAAGGAGAGACCCAGTACTTC.

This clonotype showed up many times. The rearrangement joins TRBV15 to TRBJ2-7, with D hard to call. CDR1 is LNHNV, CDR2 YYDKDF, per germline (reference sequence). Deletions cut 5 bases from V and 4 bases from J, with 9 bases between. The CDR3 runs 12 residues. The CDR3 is CATSGLTYEQYF. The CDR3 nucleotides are TGTGCCACCAGCGGTCTTACTTACGAGCAGTACTTC. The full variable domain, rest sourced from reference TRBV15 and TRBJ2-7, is DAMVIQNPRYQVTQFGKPVTLSCSQTLNHNVMYWYQQKSSQAPKLLFHYYDKDFNNEADTPDNFQSRRPNTSFCFLDIRSPGLGDTAMYLCATSGLTYEQYFGPGTRLTVT.

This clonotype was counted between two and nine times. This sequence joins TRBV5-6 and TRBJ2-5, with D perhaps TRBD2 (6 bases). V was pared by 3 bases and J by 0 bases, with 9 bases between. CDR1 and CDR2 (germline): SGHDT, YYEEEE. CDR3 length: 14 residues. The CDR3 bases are TGTGCCAGCAGCTCGGGACTGTACCAAGAGACCCAGTACTTC. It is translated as CASSSGLYQETQYF.

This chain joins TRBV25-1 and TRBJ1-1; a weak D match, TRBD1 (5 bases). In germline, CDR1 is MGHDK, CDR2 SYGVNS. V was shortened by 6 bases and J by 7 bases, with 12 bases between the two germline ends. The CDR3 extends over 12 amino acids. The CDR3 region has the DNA TGTGCCAGCAGCGGGACCGGGGGTGAAGCTTTCTTT. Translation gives CASSGTGGEAFF.

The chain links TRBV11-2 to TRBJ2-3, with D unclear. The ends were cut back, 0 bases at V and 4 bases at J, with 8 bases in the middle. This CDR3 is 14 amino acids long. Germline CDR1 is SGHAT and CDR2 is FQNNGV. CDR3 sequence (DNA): TGTGCCAGCAGCTTAGATTACGCATCAGATACGCAGTATTTT. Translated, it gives CASSLDYASDTQYF.

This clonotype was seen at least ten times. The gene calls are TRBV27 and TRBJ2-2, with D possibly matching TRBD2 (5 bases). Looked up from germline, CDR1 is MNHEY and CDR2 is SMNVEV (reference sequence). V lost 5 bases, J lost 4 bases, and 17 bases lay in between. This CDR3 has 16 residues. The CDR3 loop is CASSPRRERATGELFF. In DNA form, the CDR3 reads TGTGCCAGCAGTCCCCGTCGGGAAAGGGCCACCGGGGAGCTGTTTTTT.

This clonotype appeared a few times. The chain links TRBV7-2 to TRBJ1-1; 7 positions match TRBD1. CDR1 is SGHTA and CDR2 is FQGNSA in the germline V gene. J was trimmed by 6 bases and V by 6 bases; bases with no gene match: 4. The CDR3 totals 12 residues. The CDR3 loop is CASRPDRAEAFF. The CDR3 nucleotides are TGTGCCAGCAGACCCGACAGGGCTGAAGCTTTCTTT.